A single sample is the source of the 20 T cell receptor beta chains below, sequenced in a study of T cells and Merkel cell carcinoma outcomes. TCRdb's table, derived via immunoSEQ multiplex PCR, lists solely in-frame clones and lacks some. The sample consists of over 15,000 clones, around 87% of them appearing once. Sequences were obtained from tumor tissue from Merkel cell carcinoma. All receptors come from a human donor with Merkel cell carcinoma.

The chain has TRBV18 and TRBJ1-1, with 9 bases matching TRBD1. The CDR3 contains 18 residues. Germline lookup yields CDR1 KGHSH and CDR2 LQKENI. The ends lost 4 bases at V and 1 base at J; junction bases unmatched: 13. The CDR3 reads CASSLAYHGTGPNTEAFF. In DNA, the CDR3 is TGTGCCAGCTCACTCGCGTACCATGGGACAGGGCCGAACACTGAAGCTTTCTTT.

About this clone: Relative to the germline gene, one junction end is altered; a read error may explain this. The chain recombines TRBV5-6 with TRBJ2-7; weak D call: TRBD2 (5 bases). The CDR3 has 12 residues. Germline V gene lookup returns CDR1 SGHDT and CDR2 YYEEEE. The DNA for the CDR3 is TGTGTCAGCAGCTTTGACTACTACGAGCAGTACTTC. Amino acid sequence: CVSSFDYYEQYF. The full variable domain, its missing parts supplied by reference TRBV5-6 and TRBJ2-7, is DAGVTQSPTHLIKTRGQQVTLRCSPKSGHDTVSWYQQALGQGPQFIFQYYEEEERQRGNFPDRFSGHQFPNYSSELNVNALLLGDSALYLCVSSFDYYEQYFGPGTRLTVT.

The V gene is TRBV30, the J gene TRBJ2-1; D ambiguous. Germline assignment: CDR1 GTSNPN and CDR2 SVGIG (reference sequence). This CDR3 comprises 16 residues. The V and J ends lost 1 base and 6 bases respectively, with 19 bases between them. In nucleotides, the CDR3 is TGTGCCTGGAGTGACCCCCGGCGGCTAGAATTCAATGAGCAGTTCTTC. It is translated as CAWSDPRRLEFNEQFF.

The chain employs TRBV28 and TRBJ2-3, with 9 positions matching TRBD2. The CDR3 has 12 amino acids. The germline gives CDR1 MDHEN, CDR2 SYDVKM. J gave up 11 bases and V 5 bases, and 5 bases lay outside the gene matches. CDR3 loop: CASSKGTSMQYF. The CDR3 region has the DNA TGTGCCAGCAGTAAAGGGACTAGCATGCAGTATTTT.

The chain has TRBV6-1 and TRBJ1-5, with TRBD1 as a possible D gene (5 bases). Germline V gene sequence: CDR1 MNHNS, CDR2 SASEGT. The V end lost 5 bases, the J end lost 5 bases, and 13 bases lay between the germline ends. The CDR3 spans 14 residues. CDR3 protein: CASSTRTRYQPQHF. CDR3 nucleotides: TGTGCCAGCAGTACCCGGACACGATATCAGCCCCAGCATTTT.

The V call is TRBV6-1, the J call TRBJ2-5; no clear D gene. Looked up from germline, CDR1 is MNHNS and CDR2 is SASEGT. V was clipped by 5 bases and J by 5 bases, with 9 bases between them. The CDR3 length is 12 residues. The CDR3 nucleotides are TGTGCCAGCAGTACCTTCTCGGAGACCCAGTACTTC. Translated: CASSTFSETQYF.

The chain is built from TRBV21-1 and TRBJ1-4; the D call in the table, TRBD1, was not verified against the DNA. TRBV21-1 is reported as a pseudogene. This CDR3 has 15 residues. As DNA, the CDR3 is TGTGCCAGCAGCAAAGCGACAGGGGGTGATGAAAAACTGTTTTTT. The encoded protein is CASSKATGGDEKLFF.

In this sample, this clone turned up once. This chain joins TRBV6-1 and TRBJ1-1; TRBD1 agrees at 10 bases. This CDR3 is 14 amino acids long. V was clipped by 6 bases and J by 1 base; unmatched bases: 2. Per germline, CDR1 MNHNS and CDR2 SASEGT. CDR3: CASSWDRGNTEAFF. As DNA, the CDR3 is TGTGCCAGCAGCTGGGACAGGGGGAACACTGAAGCTTTCTTT.

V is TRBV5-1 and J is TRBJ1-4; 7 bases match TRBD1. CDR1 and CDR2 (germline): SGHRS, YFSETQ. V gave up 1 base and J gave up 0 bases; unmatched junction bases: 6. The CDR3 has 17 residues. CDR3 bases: TGCGCCAGCAGCTTGATCGGACAGGCATCAACTAATGAAAAACTGTTTTTT. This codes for CASSLIGQASTNEKLFF.

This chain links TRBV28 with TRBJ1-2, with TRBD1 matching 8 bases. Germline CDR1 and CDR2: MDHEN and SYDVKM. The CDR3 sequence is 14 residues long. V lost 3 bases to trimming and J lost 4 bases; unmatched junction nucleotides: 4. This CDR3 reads CASSLGTGFYGYTF. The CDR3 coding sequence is TGTGCCAGCAGTTTGGGGACAGGCTTCTATGGCTACACCTTC.

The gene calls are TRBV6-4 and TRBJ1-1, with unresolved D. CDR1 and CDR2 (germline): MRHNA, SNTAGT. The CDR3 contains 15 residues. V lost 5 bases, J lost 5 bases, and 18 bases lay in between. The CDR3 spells CASSRPRRRATEAFF. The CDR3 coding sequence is TGTGCCAGCAGTCGACCCCGAAGACGGGCGACTGAAGCTTTCTTT.

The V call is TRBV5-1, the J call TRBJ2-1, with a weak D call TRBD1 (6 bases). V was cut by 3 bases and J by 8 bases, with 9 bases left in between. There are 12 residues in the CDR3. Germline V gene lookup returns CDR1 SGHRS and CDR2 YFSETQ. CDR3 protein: CASSSQGYEQFF. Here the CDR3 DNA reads TGCGCCAGCAGCTCACAGGGTTATGAGCAGTTCTTC.

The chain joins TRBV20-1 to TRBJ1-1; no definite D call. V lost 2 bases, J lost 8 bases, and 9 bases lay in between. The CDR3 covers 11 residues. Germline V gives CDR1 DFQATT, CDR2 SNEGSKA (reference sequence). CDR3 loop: CSARTTLEAFF. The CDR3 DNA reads TGCAGTGCTAGAACAACCTTAGAAGCTTTCTTT.

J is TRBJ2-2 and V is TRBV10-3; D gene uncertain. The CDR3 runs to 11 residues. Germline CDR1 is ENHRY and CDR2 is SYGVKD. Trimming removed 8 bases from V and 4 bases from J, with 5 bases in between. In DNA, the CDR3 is TGTGCCATCCGCGGCACCGGGGAGCTGTTTTTT. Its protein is CAIRGTGELFF.

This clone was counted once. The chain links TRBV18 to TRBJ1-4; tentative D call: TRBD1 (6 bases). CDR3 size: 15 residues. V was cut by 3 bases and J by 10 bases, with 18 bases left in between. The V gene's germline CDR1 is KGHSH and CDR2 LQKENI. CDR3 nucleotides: TGTGCCAGCTCACCGTTTCCAGGGGATTTCGGAAAACTGTTTTTT. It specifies CASSPFPGDFGKLFF.

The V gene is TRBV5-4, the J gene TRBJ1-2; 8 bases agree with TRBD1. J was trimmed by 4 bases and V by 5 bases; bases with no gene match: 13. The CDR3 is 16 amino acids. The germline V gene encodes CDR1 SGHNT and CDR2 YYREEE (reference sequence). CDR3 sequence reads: CASRQGPTQGGYGYTF. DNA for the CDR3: TGTGCCAGCAGGCAGGGTCCGACACAGGGGGGCTATGGCTACACCTTC.

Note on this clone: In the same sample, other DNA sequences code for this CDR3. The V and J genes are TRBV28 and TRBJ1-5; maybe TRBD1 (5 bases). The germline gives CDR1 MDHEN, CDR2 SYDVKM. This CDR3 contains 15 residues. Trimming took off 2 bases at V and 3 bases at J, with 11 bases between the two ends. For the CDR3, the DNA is TGTGCCAGCAGTTTAATAGGCAGGGACAATCAGCCCCAGCATTTT. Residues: CASSLIGRDNQPQHF.

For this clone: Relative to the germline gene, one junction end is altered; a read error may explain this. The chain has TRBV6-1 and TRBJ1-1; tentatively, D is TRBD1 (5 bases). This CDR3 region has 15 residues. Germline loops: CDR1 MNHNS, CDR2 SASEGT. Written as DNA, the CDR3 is TGTGCCAGCAGTGAAGTCTGGGGCTTGAACACTAAAGCTTTCTTT. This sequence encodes CASSEVWGLNTKAFF.

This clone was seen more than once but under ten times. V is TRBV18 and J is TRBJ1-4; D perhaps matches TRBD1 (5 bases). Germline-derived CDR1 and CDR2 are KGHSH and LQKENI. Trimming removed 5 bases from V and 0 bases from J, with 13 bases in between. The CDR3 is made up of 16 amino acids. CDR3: CASSTATVATNEKLFF. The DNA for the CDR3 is TGTGCCAGCTCAACAGCGACAGTTGCAACTAATGAAAAACTGTTTTTT.

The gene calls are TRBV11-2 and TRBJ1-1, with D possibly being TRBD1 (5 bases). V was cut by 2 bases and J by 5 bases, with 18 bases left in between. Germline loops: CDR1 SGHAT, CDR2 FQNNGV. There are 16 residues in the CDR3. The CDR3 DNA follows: TGTGCCAGCAGCTTATGGATCGGGACCGGGGGGACTGAAGCTTTCTTT. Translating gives CASSLWIGTGGTEAFF.